This TCR beta chain is drawn from a study of CD8+ T cells in alopecia areata. At the level of the study: The protocol delivered tofacitinib for 6 to 18 months, then withdrew it for 6 months. Study-level findings and limits: Numerous expanded lesional clones remained in scalp and blood during tofacitinib. Tofacitinib significantly reduced both scalp clonality and expanded CD8+ clones among the top 100.

Regarding treatment: oral pan-JAK inhibitor, 5-10 mg twice daily. Of note for this clone: Its antigen is still unknown.

Once RNA had been extracted, it was reverse transcribed into cDNA to act as the sequencing template. Produced via immunoSEQ multiplex PCR; TCRdb's table is partial and in-frame only. Among roughly 250,000 clones listed, 60% were seen once. V was cut by 0 bases and J by 5 bases, with 7 bases left in between. The CDR3 runs to 13 residues. Germline lookup yields CDR1 SGHAT and CDR2 FQNNGV. The specimen comprised CD4+ T cells sorted from blood, sampled around week 53, from a patient treated with tofacitinib. This sequence was found in a human donor with alopecia areata. The J gene is TRBJ2-5, the V gene TRBV11-2; D gene unclear. The chain's CDR3 is CASSLDGVETQYF. The CDR3 DNA is TGTGCCAGCAGCTTAGATGGGGTGGAGACCCAGTACTTC. The whole variable domain, filled in from reference TRBV11-2 and TRBJ2-5, reads EAGVAQSPRYKIIEKRQSVAFWCNPISGHATLYWYQQILGQGPKLLIQFQNNGVVDDSQLPKDRFSAERLKGVDSTLKIQPAKLEDSAVYLCASSLDGVETQYFGPGTRLLVL.